The 16 T cell receptor beta chains below come from one sample, sequenced in a study of T cell responses to AZD1222 COVID-19 vaccine. Measured with immunoSEQ multiplex PCR; TCRdb has only the in-frame clones, and not every one. Here the sample spans about 170,000 clones, around nine tenths being singletons. The material was peripheral blood, obtained 28 days after the second AZD1222 dose. These receptors all come from an adult who received the AZD1222 COVID-19 vaccine.

V usage is TRBV3-1 (or the pseudogene TRBV3-2) and J usage is TRBJ2-1, with a tentative D call TRBD2 (5 bases). The CDR3 is 13 amino acids. V gave up 4 bases and J gave up 7 bases, with 11 bases separating them. The V gene's germline CDR1 is LGHDT and CDR2 YNNKEL (reference sequence). The CDR3 loop reads CASSLTSANEQFF. The CDR3 nucleotides are TGTGCCAGCAGCCTCACTAGTGCGAATGAGCAGTTCTTC.

Note on this clone: Mismatch with germline at one junction end may stem from a read error. The chain is built from TRBV2 and TRBJ1-2; D possibly corresponds to TRBD1 (5 bases). Germline V gene data show CDR1 as SNHLY and CDR2 as FYNNEI. The CDR3 loop spans 13 amino acids. The CDR3 is CASSEATDGAEAF. Written as DNA, the CDR3 is TGTGCCAGCAGTGAAGCAACCGACGGGGCGGAAGCCTTC.

This clone was observed a handful of times. The chain has TRBV3-1 (or the pseudogene TRBV3-2) and TRBJ1-2; D call uncertain. This CDR3 spans 14 amino acids. V was clipped by 1 base and J by 7 bases, with 13 bases between them. Germline lookup yields CDR1 LGHDT and CDR2 YNNKEL (reference sequence). As DNA, the CDR3 is TGTGCCAGCAGCCAAGCTGGTCTCTTCTTTGGCTACACCTTC. Its translation is CASSQAGLFFGYTF.

In its sample, this clone was seen a few times. This chain connects TRBV19 to TRBJ2-2; 9 bases map to TRBD1. The CDR3 runs 15 residues. Germline CDR1 is LNHDA and CDR2 is SQIVND (reference sequence). The trim removed 5 bases at V and 3 bases at J, leaving 4 bases unmatched. As DNA, the CDR3 is TGTGCCAGTAGTGGCCGGGACAGGGACACCGGGGAGCTGTTTTTT. Translation: CASSGRDRDTGELFF.

The chain recombines TRBV19 with TRBJ1-5; no reliable D call. This CDR3 spans 16 amino acids. Per germline, CDR1 LNHDA and CDR2 SQIVND (reference sequence). Trimming left V 6 bases short and J 5 bases short, with 20 bases between. For the CDR3, the DNA is TGTGCCAGTAGGGAGGCGCTCTACTTTGCTTATCAGCCCCAGCATTTT. Its protein product is CASREALYFAYQPQHF.

The V gene is TRBV6-1, the J gene TRBJ1-5, with TRBD1 identical over 9 bases. The V gene's germline CDR1 is MNHNS and CDR2 SASEGT. V was clipped by 2 bases and J by 4 bases; unmatched bases: 6. CDR3 length: 16 amino acids. The CDR3 is CASSERTGDTNQPQHF. The CDR3 nucleotides are TGTGCCAGCAGTGAAAGGACAGGGGATACAAATCAGCCCCAGCATTTT.

The rearrangement joins TRBV4-1 to TRBJ2-7; TRBD1 aligns across 7 bases. Looked up from germline, CDR1 is MGHRA and CDR2 is YSYEKL. The CDR3 spans 14 residues. The J segment lost 5 bases and the V segment lost 1 base, leaving 5 bases of the junction unmatched. The CDR3 region is CASSQVGQEDEQYF. The CDR3 region has the DNA TGCGCCAGCAGCCAAGTCGGACAGGAAGACGAGCAGTACTTC.

The chain joins TRBV5-1 to TRBJ1-2; D may be TRBD1 (6 bases). Germline V CDR1 and CDR2: SGHRS, YFSETQ. The CDR3 is made up of 16 amino acids. Trimming removed 1 base at V and 4 bases at J, with 17 bases between. The CDR3 spells CASSLSGTLGGYGYTF. CDR3 nucleotides: TGCGCCAGCAGCTTGTCCGGGACATTAGGAGGCTATGGCTACACCTTC.

The chain has TRBV28 and TRBJ1-2, with 7 bases lining up with TRBD1. Germline trimming cut 3 bases from V and 6 bases from J; bases unmatched to any gene: 4. Germline CDR1 and CDR2: MDHEN and SYDVKM. The CDR3 has 13 residues. In DNA, the CDR3 is TGTGCCAGCAGTTTCGGAACAGGGGATGGCTACACCTTC. It is translated as CASSFGTGDGYTF.

This chain uses TRBV28 with TRBJ2-6, with 7 bases identical to TRBD1. This CDR3 has 17 amino acids. The germline V gene has CDR1 MDHEN and CDR2 SYDVKM. V shed 5 bases and J 0 bases; nucleotides not matched to a gene: 7. This CDR3 is CASSPGQVPSGANVLTF. The DNA for the CDR3 is TGTGCCAGCAGTCCCGGACAGGTTCCCTCTGGGGCCAACGTCCTGACTTTC.

V is TRBV10-2 and J is TRBJ1-2, with TRBD1 as a possible D gene (5 bases). The V end was cut by 5 bases, the J end by 4 bases, with 8 bases between. The CDR3 contains 12 residues. Germline CDR1 is WSHSY and CDR2 is SAAADI. This chain's CDR3 is CASSPGLYGYTF. In nucleotides, the CDR3 is TGCGCCAGCAGTCCGGGGCTCTATGGCTACACCTTC.

This chain uses TRBV6-5 with TRBJ1-2; D gene uncertain. The CDR3 extends over 11 amino acids. V lost 6 bases to trimming and J lost 7 bases, with 9 bases between them. Germline CDR1 MNHEY, CDR2 SVGAGI. CDR3 in amino acids: CASREEVGYTF. CDR3 coding DNA: TGTGCCAGCAGGGAGGAGGTTGGCTACACCTTC.

The rearrangement joins TRBV6-6 to TRBJ1-1; tentative D call: TRBD1 (5 bases). V dropped 6 bases and J dropped 0 bases, with 11 bases sitting between them. Germline loops: CDR1 MNHNY, CDR2 SVGAGI (reference sequence). The CDR3 length is 14 residues. The CDR3 region is CASRGVIMNTEAFF. DNA for the CDR3: TGTGCCAGCAGAGGGGTGATAATGAACACTGAAGCTTTCTTT.

The chain carries TRBV7-9 and TRBJ1-5; TRBD1 matches at 7 bases. V shed 3 bases and J 5 bases; nucleotides not matched to a gene: 7. This CDR3 region has 15 residues. Germline CDR1 is SEHNR and CDR2 is FQNEAQ (reference sequence). Here the CDR3 DNA reads TGTGCCAGCAGCTTGGAGGGCAGGGGGGATCAGCCCCAGCATTTT. Protein product: CASSLEGRGDQPQHF.

The chain employs TRBV12-3 or TRBV12-4 and TRBJ1-1; D gene uncertain. The CDR3 is made up of 13 amino acids. Trimming shortened V by 2 bases and J by 8 bases, and 12 bases separated the two germline ends. CDR3: CASSLWANSEAFF. CDR3 nucleotides: TGTGCCAGCAGTTTATGGGCGAACTCCGAAGCTTTCTTT.

CDR3 DNA: TGTGCCAGCAGTGGGAGACAGGGGGGAGGAACTGAAGCTTTCTTT. This encodes CASSGRQGGGTEAFF. This sequence joins TRBV6-1 and TRBJ1-1, with 9 bases aligning to TRBD1. The V gene end was trimmed by 4 bases and the J gene end by 5 bases; junction bases not matched to a gene: 8. Germline CDR1 and CDR2: MNHNS and SASEGT. The CDR3 runs to 15 residues.